This T cell receptor beta chain was captured in a study of cytomegalovirus exposure and HLA in healthy donors. As for this clone: The sample holds other DNA sequences that translate to the same CDR3.

The primer mix had 60 Vbeta and 13 Jbeta primers. The assay was immunoSEQ multiplex PCR, and TCRdb's table has in-frame clones only and misses some. The repertoire holds some 91,000 clones, with around 60% as singletons. The sample comprised PBMCs. The TCR was taken from a human donor in good health.

The CDR3 reads CASSLTGGNTEAFF. The CDR3 DNA reads TGCGCCAGCAGCTTAACAGGGGGGAACACTGAAGCTTTCTTT. V usage is TRBV5-1 and J usage is TRBJ1-1; the match to TRBD1 covers 8 bases. Germline CDR1 reads SGHRS; CDR2 reads YFSETQ. This CDR3 comprises 14 residues. Trimming removed 2 bases from V and 1 base from J; junction bases left unmatched: 1.